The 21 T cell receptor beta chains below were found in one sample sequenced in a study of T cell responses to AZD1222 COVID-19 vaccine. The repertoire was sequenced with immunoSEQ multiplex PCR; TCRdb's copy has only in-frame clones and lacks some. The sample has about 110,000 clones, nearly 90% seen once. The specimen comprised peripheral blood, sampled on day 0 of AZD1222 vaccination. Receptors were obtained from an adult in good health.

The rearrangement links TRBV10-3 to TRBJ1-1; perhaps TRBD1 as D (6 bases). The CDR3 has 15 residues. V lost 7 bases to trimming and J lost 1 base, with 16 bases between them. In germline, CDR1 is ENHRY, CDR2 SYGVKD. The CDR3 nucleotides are TGTGCCATCACCTCGTCAGGACAGCCGAACACTGAAGCTTTCTTT. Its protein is CAITSSGQPNTEAFF.

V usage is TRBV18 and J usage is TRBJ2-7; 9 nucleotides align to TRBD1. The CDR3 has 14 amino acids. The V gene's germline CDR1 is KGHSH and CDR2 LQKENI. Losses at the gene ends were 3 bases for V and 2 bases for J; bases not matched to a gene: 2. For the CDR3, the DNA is TGTGCCAGCTCACCGGGACAGGGCCCCTACGAGCAGTACTTC. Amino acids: CASSPGQGPYEQYF.

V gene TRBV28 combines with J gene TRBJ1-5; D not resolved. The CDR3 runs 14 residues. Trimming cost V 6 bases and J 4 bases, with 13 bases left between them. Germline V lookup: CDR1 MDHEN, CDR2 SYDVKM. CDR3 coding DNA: TGTGCCAGCAGGGTGCCTAGCCTAAATCAGCCCCAGCATTTT. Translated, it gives CASRVPSLNQPQHF. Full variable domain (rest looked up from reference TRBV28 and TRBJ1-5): DVKVTQSSRYLVKRTGEKVFLECVQDMDHENMFWYRQDPGLGLRLIYFSYDVKMKEKGDIPEGYSVSREKKERFSLILESASTNQTSMYLCASRVPSLNQPQHFGDGTRLSIL.

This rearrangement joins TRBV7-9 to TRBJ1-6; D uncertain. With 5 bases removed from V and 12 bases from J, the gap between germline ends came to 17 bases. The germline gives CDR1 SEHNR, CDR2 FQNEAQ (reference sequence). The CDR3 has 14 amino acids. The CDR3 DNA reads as TGTGCCAGCAGCCCCTCTGGGCGGGGAGGACCCCTCCACTTT. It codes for CASSPSGRGGPLHF.

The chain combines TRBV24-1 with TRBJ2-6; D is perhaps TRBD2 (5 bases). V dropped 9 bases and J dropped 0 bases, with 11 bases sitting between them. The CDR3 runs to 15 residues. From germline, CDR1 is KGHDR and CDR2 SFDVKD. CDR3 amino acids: CATGGHGSGANVLTF. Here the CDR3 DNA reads TGTGCCACCGGAGGTCACGGCTCTGGGGCCAACGTCCTGACTTTC.

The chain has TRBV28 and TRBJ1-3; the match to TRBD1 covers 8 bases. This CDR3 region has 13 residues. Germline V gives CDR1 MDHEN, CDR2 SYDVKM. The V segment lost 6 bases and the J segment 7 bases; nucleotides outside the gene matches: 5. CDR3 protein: CASRQTGANTIYF. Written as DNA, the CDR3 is TGTGCCAGCAGGCAGACAGGGGCGAACACCATATATTTT.

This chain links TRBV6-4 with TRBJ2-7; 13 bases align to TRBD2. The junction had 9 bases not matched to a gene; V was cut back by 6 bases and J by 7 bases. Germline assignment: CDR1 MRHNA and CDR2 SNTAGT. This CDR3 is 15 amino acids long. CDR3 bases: TGTGCCAGCAGACCAACCGGACTAGCGGGAGATGAGCAGTACTTC. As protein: CASRPTGLAGDEQYF.

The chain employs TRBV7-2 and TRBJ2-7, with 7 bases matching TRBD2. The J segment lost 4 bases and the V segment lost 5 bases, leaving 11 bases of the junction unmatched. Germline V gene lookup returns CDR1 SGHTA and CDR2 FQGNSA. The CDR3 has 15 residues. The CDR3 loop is CASSLSGARTYEQYF. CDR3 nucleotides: TGTGCCAGCAGCCTAAGCGGGGCCCGGACTTACGAGCAGTACTTC.

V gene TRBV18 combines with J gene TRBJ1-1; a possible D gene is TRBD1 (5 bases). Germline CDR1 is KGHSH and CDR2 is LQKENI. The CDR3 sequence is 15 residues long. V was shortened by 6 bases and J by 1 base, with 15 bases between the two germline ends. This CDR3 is CASSPTGGSNTEAFF. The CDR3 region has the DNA TGTGCCAGCTCCCCCACCGGGGGTTCGAACACTGAAGCTTTCTTT.

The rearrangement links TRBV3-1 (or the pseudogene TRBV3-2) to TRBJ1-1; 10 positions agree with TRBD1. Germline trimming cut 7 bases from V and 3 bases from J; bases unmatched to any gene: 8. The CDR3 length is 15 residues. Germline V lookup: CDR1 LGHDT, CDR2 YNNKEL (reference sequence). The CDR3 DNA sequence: TGTGCCAGCACTCGCGGGGGGACAGGGGACACTGAAGCTTTCTTT. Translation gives CASTRGGTGDTEAFF.

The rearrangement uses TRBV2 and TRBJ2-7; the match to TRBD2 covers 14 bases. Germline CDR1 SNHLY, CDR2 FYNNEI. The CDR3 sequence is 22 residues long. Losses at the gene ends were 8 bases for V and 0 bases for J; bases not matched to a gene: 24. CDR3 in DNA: TGTGCCAGCCCTACCGCCGGGACTAGCGGGAGTGGCCTCCCCTACGCCTCCTACGAGCAGTACTTC. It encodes CASPTAGTSGSGLPYASYEQYF.

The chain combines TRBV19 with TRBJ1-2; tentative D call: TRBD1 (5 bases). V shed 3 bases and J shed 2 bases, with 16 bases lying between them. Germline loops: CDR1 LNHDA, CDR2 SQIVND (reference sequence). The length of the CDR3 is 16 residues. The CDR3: CASSMGRGLLNYGYTF. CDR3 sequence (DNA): TGTGCCAGTAGTATGGGGAGGGGTCTGCTAAACTATGGCTACACCTTC.

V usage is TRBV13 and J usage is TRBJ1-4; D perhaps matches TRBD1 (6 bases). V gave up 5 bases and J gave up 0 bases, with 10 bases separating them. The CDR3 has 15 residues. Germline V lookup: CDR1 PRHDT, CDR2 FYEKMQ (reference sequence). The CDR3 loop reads CASSLGGSTNEKLFF. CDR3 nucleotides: TGTGCCAGCAGCCTCGGGGGCTCAACTAATGAAAAACTGTTTTTT.

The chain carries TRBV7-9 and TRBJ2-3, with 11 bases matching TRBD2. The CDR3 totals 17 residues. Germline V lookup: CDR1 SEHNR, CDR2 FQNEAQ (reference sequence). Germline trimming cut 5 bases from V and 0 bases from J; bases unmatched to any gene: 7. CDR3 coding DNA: TGTGCCAGCAGCCGTGGACTAGCGGGTGCTAGCACAGATACGCAGTATTTT. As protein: CASSRGLAGASTDTQYF.

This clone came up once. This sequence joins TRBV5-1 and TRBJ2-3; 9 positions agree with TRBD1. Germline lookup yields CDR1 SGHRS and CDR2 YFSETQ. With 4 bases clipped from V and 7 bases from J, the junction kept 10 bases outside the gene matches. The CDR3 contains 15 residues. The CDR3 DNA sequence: TGCGCCAGCAGCGGAGGGACAGGGAAGATGTATACGCAGTATTTT. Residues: CASSGGTGKMYTQYF. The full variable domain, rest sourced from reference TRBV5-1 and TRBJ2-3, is KAGVTQTPRYLIKTRGQQVTLSCSPISGHRSVSWYQQTPGQGLQFLFEYFSETQRNKGNFPGRFSGRQFSNSRSEMNVSTLELGDSALYLCASSGGTGKMYTQYFGPGTRLTVL.

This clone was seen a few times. The CDR3 sequence is CASSPREDGSTDTQYF. The CDR3 DNA reads as TGTGCCAGCAGCCCCCGTGAAGACGGGAGCACAGATACGCAGTATTTT. The chain recombines TRBV11-1 with TRBJ2-3; D gene ambiguous. Germline V lookup: CDR1 SGHAT, CDR2 FQDESV (reference sequence). The CDR3 spans 16 residues. Trimming removed 5 bases from V and 0 bases from J, with 15 bases in between.

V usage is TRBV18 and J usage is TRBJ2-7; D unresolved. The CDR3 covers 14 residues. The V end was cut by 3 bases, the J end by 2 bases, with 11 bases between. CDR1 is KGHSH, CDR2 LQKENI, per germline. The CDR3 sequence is CASSPNPPPYEQYF. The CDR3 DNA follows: TGTGCCAGCTCACCGAACCCGCCCCCCTACGAGCAGTACTTC.

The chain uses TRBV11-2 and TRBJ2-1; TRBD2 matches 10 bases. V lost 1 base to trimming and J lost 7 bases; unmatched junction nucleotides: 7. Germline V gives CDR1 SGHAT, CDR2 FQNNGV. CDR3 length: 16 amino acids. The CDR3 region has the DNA TGTGCCAGCAGCTTAGGGTTAGCGGGAGGAGGAAATGAGCAGTTCTTC. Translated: CASSLGLAGGGNEQFF.

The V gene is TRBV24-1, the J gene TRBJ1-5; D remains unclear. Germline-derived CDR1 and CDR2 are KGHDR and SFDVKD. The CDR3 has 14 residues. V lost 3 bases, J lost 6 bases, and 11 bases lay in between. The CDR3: CATSDGRRTQPQHF. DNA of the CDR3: TGTGCCACCAGTGATGGACGAAGGACTCAGCCCCAGCATTTT.

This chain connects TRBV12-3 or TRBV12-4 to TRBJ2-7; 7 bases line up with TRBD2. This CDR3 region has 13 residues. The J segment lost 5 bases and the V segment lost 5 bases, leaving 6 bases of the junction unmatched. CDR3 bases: TGTGCCAGCAGTGGGGGAGGGATCCACGAGCAGTACTTC. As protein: CASSGGGIHEQYF.

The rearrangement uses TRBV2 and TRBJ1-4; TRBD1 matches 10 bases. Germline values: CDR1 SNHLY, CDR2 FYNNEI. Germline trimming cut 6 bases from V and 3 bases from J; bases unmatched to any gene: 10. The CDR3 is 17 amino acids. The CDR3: CASRLTGGSTSNEKLFF. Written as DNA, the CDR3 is TGTGCCAGCAGATTGACAGGGGGCAGTACGTCTAATGAAAAACTGTTTTTT.